These 24 T cell receptor beta chains originate from one sample sequenced in a study of beta chain features in type 1 diabetes (dated by TCRdb to 2016 to 2019). Libraries were built with the immunoSEQ multiplex PCR assay. All of the isolated RNA was reverse transcribed with the High Capacity cDNA Reverse Transcription Kit, so expressed TCRB transcripts were sequenced. Sourced from immuneACCESS, this table was stored by TCRdb with only in-frame sequences that have V and J called. A share of the clones is absent; for the studies checked, an unresolved V gene accounts for under half, and the remainder has no known explanation. The sample table records hundreds of thousands of clones; approximately 31% of these occur just once. Together, the top ten hold 0.05% to 0.065% of the sample. The material sequenced was naive CD4+ T cells from blood. In light of the paper, this sample's cell subset or site label describes: true naive CD4+ T cells. These receptor sequences come from a man aged 18 to 30 in good health.

This clone was found a few times. The chain combines TRBV5-1 with TRBJ1-2, with 7 bases aligning to TRBD1. Germline V lookup: CDR1 SGHRS, CDR2 YFSETQ. Trimming at V came to 3 bases and at J to 4 bases, leaving 3 bases not matched to a gene. The CDR3 is 13 amino acids. The CDR3 region has the DNA TGCGCCAGCAGCTGGGGACAGACCTATGGCTACACCTTC. This gives the protein CASSWGQTYGYTF.

This sequence joins TRBV19 and TRBJ2-1; weak D call: TRBD1 (6 bases). CDR1 and CDR2 from the germline V gene are LNHDA and SQIVND (reference sequence). The CDR3 covers 14 residues. The V gene lost 8 bases and the J gene lost 0 bases, with 11 bases spanning the gap. The CDR3 loop is CASRTESSYNEQFF. The CDR3 DNA reads TGTGCCAGTCGGACAGAGAGCTCCTACAATGAGCAGTTCTTC.

The V call is TRBV30, the J call TRBJ2-1, with D maybe TRBD2 (6 bases). V lost 5 bases to trimming and J lost 3 bases, with 8 bases between them. CDR1 and CDR2 from the germline V gene are GTSNPN and SVGIG (reference sequence). This CDR3 region has 12 residues. This CDR3 reads CAWGDFYNEQFF. The CDR3 nucleotides read TGTGCCTGGGGGGACTTCTACAATGAGCAGTTCTTC.

The chain carries TRBV27 and TRBJ2-5, with D possibly TRBD1 on 5 matching bases. This CDR3 has 15 amino acids. V lost 5 bases and J lost 4, with 17 bases in between. Per the germline V gene, CDR1 is MNHEY and CDR2 is SMNVEV (reference sequence). CDR3 in amino acids: CASSPITGVGETQYF. In DNA form, the CDR3 reads TGTGCCAGCAGTCCGATTACAGGAGTGGGAGAGACCCAGTACTTC.

This clone has more than one count but fewer than ten. This rearrangement joins TRBV30 to TRBJ2-5, with D maybe TRBD1 (5 bases). CDR3 length: 12 residues. Germline V gene data show CDR1 as GTSNPN and CDR2 as SVGIG (reference sequence). The V gene lost 5 bases and the J gene lost 5 bases, with 12 bases spanning the gap. The CDR3 spells CAWSQGWETQYF. The CDR3 nucleotides are TGTGCCTGGTCCCAGGGTTGGGAGACCCAGTACTTC.

Of note for this clone: Possible read error: a much larger clone is one base away. The chain has TRBV7-2 and TRBJ2-6; D is ambiguous. The CDR3 totals 15 residues. Trimming stripped 2 bases from V and 1 base from J, with 6 bases between. Germline V gives CDR1 SGHTA, CDR2 FQGNSA. Here the CDR3 reads CASSLWASGANVLTF. CDR3 in DNA: TGTGCCAGCAGCTTATGGGCGTCTGGGGCCAACGTCCTGACTTTC.

The chain links TRBV21-1 to TRBJ2-7. TRBV21-1 is termed a pseudogene. This CDR3 has 11 amino acids. The DNA for the CDR3 is TGTGCCAGCAGCGACCCCTACGAGCAGTACTTC. This translates into CASSDPYEQYF.

The chain recombines TRBV7-9 with TRBJ2-4; D unclear. The CDR3 has 12 amino acids. Trimming removed 5 bases at V and 7 bases at J, with 9 bases between. Germline assignment: CDR1 SEHNR and CDR2 FQNEAQ (reference sequence). CDR3 amino acids: CASSPGGNIQYF. CDR3 DNA sequence: TGTGCCAGCAGCCCCGGTGGGAACATTCAGTACTTC.

This clone appeared a single time. The chain recombines TRBV7-8 with TRBJ2-3; 15 bases align to TRBD2. CDR1 and CDR2 (germline): SGHVS, FQNEAQ. Germline trimming cut 1 base from V and 5 bases from J; bases unmatched to any gene: 1. CDR3 size: 16 residues. The CDR3 DNA sequence: TGTGCCAGCAGCTTAGGGACTAGCGGGAGGGTAGATACGCAGTATTTT. It translates to CASSLGTSGRVDTQYF.

This clone has only a few counts. The chain carries TRBV14 and TRBJ2-5; no clear D. The CDR3 has 15 residues. The V end was cut by 4 bases, the J end by 0 bases, with 12 bases between. Germline-derived CDR1 and CDR2 are SGHDN and FVKESK. Here the CDR3 DNA reads TGTGCCAGCAGCCCCAAAGGGTGGTACCAAGAGACCCAGTACTTC. Its translation is CASSPKGWYQETQYF.

The chain joins TRBV7-3 to TRBJ2-3; tentatively, D is TRBD2 (6 bases). This CDR3 comprises 15 residues. Germline assignment: CDR1 SGHTA and CDR2 FQGTGA. V lost 5 bases and J lost 4, with 16 bases in between. CDR3 loop: CASSRRDSYADTQYF. The CDR3 nucleotides read TGTGCCAGCAGCCGCCGGGACTCTTACGCAGATACGCAGTATTTT. Based on the CDR3 plus reference TRBV7-3 and TRBJ2-3, the full variable domain is GAGVSQTPSNKVTEKGKYVELRCDPISGHTALYWYRQSLGQGPEFLIYFQGTGAADDSGLPNDRFFAVRPEGSVSTLKIQRTERGDSAVYLCASSRRDSYADTQYFGPGTRLTVL.

The chain links TRBV30 to TRBJ1-1; D remains ambiguous. CDR1 and CDR2 (germline): GTSNPN, SVGIG (reference sequence). V lost 4 bases and J lost 1, with 4 bases in between. CDR3 length equals 11 residues. The CDR3 here is CAWNGNTEAFF. The CDR3 nucleotides are TGTGCCTGGAACGGGAACACTGAAGCTTTCTTT.

The chain combines TRBV30 with TRBJ2-1, with 8 bases fitting TRBD2. After removal of 0 bases from V and 4 bases from J, the junction contained 5 bases not matched to a gene. This CDR3 comprises 15 residues. CDR1 is GTSNPN and CDR2 is SVGIG in the germline V gene (reference sequence). This chain's CDR3 is CAWSVGVAGYNEQFF. The CDR3 coding sequence is TGTGCCTGGAGTGTAGGGGTAGCGGGATACAATGAGCAGTTCTTC.

The chain employs TRBV7-9 and TRBJ1-2; tentatively, D is TRBD1 (6 bases). V lost 5 bases, J lost 5 bases, and 18 bases lay in between. Germline lookup yields CDR1 SEHNR and CDR2 FQNEAQ (reference sequence). The CDR3 runs to 15 residues. The CDR3 is CASSPTLQGLYGYTF. CDR3 nucleotide sequence: TGTGCCAGCAGCCCAACACTACAGGGACTATATGGCTACACCTTC. Based on the CDR3 plus reference TRBV7-9 and TRBJ1-2, the full variable domain is DTGVSQNPRHKITKRGQNVTFRCDPISEHNRLYWYRQTLGQGPEFLTYFQNEAQLEKSRLLSDRFSAERPKGSFSTLEIQRTEQGDSAMYLCASSPTLQGLYGYTFGSGTRLTVV.

This clone was picked up a small number of times. This chain connects TRBV2 to TRBJ2-3; TRBD2 agrees at 11 bases. V lost 6 bases to trimming and J lost 2 bases; unmatched junction nucleotides: 7. The CDR3 contains 16 residues. CDR1 SNHLY and CDR2 FYNNEI come from the germline V gene. The CDR3 region has the DNA TGTGCCAGCAGGATCGGGACTAGCGGATACACAGATACGCAGTATTTT. It is translated as CASRIGTSGYTDTQYF.

The chain employs TRBV5-1 and TRBJ2-3; TRBD2 might be the D (5 bases). The CDR3 extends over 15 amino acids. Deletions cut 2 bases from V and 2 bases from J, with 12 bases between. Germline assignment: CDR1 SGHRS and CDR2 YFSETQ. The CDR3 here is CASSLGGPPTDTQYF. Here the CDR3 DNA reads TGCGCCAGCAGCTTAGGAGGACCCCCCACAGATACGCAGTATTTT.

The rearrangement links TRBV2 to TRBJ1-2; D remains ambiguous. Per the germline V gene, CDR1 is SNHLY and CDR2 is FYNNEI. The V end was cut by 4 bases, the J end by 4 bases, with 13 bases between. The length of the CDR3 is 14 residues. CDR3 amino acids: CASSAALASYGYTF. The CDR3 DNA reads as TGTGCCAGCAGTGCAGCCCTTGCAAGCTATGGCTACACCTTC.

This chain links TRBV2 with TRBJ2-1; D possibly corresponds to TRBD1 (6 bases). V lost 6 bases and J 6 bases, leaving 15 bases between the germline ends. The CDR3 runs 14 residues. Germline CDR1 is SNHLY and CDR2 is FYNNEI. CDR3 sequence: CASSRQAEGNEQFF. As DNA, the CDR3 is TGTGCCAGCAGCCGACAGGCTGAGGGCAATGAGCAGTTCTTC.

V usage is TRBV28 and J usage is TRBJ2-3, with D possibly matching TRBD1 (6 bases). Germline CDR1 reads MDHEN; CDR2 reads SYDVKM. CDR3 length: 14 amino acids. The germline V and J ends were trimmed by 6 bases and 4 bases, with 14 bases remaining between them. The CDR3 sequence: CASRNGQGPDTQYF. CDR3 DNA: TGTGCCAGCAGGAACGGGCAGGGGCCAGATACGCAGTATTTT.

J is TRBJ2-5 and V is TRBV5-4; weak D call: TRBD2 (5 bases). Trimming cost V 0 bases and J 5 bases, with 20 bases left between them. This CDR3 is 17 amino acids long. Germline values: CDR1 SGHNT, CDR2 YYREEE (reference sequence). The CDR3 DNA follows: TGTGCCAGCAGCTTGGCCCCCAGGAGGCAGGATGGGGAGACCCAGTACTTC. The encoded protein is CASSLAPRRQDGETQYF. Filled out from reference TRBV5-4 and TRBJ2-5, the complete variable domain reads ETGVTQSPTHLIKTRGQQVTLRCSSQSGHNTVSWYQQALGQGPQFIFQYYREEENGRGNFPPRFSGLQFPNYSSELNVNALELDDSALYLCASSLAPRRQDGETQYFGPGTRLLVL.

This chain joins TRBV5-1 and TRBJ1-2; D uncertain. The V gene's germline CDR1 is SGHRS and CDR2 YFSETQ. The CDR3 sequence is 14 residues long. Trimming removed 0 bases from V and 4 bases from J, with 10 bases in between. The CDR3 nucleotides read TGCGCCAGCAGCTTGGAGTGGGGAACCTATGGCTACACCTTC. Translation: CASSLEWGTYGYTF.

The J gene is TRBJ2-1, the V gene TRBV5-1; 10 bases fit TRBD2. Germline assignment: CDR1 SGHRS and CDR2 YFSETQ. The CDR3 is 15 residues long. V dropped 3 bases and J dropped 4; count of bases not matched to a gene: 4. CDR3 sequence reads: CASSSSGRPYNEQFF. The CDR3 bases are TGCGCCAGCAGCTCTAGCGGGAGACCATACAATGAGCAGTTCTTC.

V is TRBV19 and J is TRBJ1-5, with a weak D call TRBD1 (6 bases). This CDR3 spans 16 amino acids. The V gene's germline CDR1 is LNHDA and CDR2 SQIVND (reference sequence). V lost 3 bases to trimming and J lost 0 bases, with 12 bases between them. The CDR3 here is CASSIAPGDSNQPQHF. As DNA, the CDR3 is TGTGCCAGTAGTATCGCGCCAGGGGATAGCAATCAGCCCCAGCATTTT.

This chain joins TRBV28 and TRBJ2-3, with TRBD1 as a possible D gene (7 bases). The length of the CDR3 is 13 residues. Germline V gene data show CDR1 as MDHEN and CDR2 as SYDVKM. The germline V and J ends were trimmed by 5 bases and 10 bases, with 16 bases remaining between them. CDR3 in DNA: TGTGCCAGCAGTCAAGGACAGGAGCGGGCGCAGTATTTT. Its protein is CASSQGQERAQYF.